This T cell receptor beta chain was retrieved from a study of PD-1 blockade in classical Hodgkin lymphoma. This CDR3 contains 15 residues. V dropped 5 bases and J dropped 0 bases, with 8 bases sitting between them. CDR1 and CDR2 from the germline V gene are LNHDA and SQIVND (reference sequence). This clone was observed once. Method: immunoSEQ multiplex PCR; TCRdb's copy keeps in-frame clones and lacks some. This sample has 20,000 to 25,000 clones, with 65% to 80% found just once. Each of the patients experienced relapse following autologous stem cell transplantation, and their brentuximab vedotin exposure differed.

The genes are TRBV19 and TRBJ2-6; D is ambiguous. This receptor was obtained from a human donor with classical Hodgkin lymphoma. Sequencing was performed on peripheral blood mononuclear cells (PBMCs), taken before the second cycle of nivolumab. The CDR3 sequence is CASSSVSSGANVLTF. CDR3 bases: TGTGCCAGTAGTTCAGTCAGCTCTGGGGCCAACGTCCTGACTTTC.